This T cell receptor (beta chain) came from a study of cytomegalovirus exposure and HLA in healthy donors. Study-wide points: The study listed 150 to 200 cytomegalovirus-associated TCR beta chains. It was taken for granted in presence/absence analyses that sequencing depth across donors was roughly uniform. In vitro confirmation showed three CMV-associated chains to be CMV antigen specific. The classifier reportedly diagnosed cytomegalovirus status with high sensitivity and specificity.

Germline V lookup: CDR1 ENHRY, CDR2 SYGVKD. The CDR3 loop spans 13 amino acids. As to this clone: Its cognate antigen is unknown.

60 Vbeta and 13 Jbeta primers were used in PCR. Assay used: immunoSEQ multiplex PCR; TCRdb lists only in-frame clones, some missing. The repertoire holds around 200,000 clones, nearly 80% seen once, with approximately 2% in the top ten. This sequence joins TRBV10-3 and TRBJ2-5; D uncertain. The DNA end favors TRBJ2-7, so the J call may be wrong. The receptor's source is a male donor in good health and CMV-seronegative. The sequencing input was PBMCs. Here the CDR3 DNA reads TGTGCCATCAGTGAACAAGCGACCTACGAGCAGTACTTC. It translates to CAISEQATYEQYF.